Listed below are T cell receptor beta chains from one sample, sequenced in a study of blood T cell repertoires in COVID-19. TCRdb keeps only in-frame clones here, not all; method: immunoSEQ multiplex PCR. Of around 270,000 clones listed, 70% to 85% are singletons. The sequencing sample was made of peripheral blood. The receptor set was obtained from a human donor with COVID-19, enrolled during active disease. The donor label of this sample is uncertain. Both conserved end residues are trimmed from each CDR3. The order of the fields is D gene, V gene, CDR3 protein. The D gene is left open where the match is weak.

TRBD1,TRBV19,ASSGGTGVNEQY
TRBD1,TRBV2,ASSVGGWGEQY
NA,TRBV7-8,ASSRMEAGNQPQH
TRBD1,TRBV30,AWGGQGIHGYT
TRBD1,TRBV5-6,ASSPTGAAAYEQY
TRBD2,TRBV30,AWSVLAGGGNEQF
TRBD1,TRBV18,ASSPTGGGVGNQPQH
TRBD1,TRBV11-2,ASSLVSGGKTEAF
NA,TRBV19,ASMSWNTEAF
TRBD1,TRBV5-1,ASSPYPDRVSHEQY
NA,TRBV18,ASSPTPYNEQF
NA,TRBV2,APRGLDTEAF
TRBD1,TRBV7-8,ASSLQGARYNEQF
TRBD1,TRBV28,ASAGGGYYNEQF
TRBD1,TRBV28,ASTTTGDGHGYT
TRBD1,TRBV7-8,ASSLAQGARGYT
NA,TRBV7-2,ASSLGQQETQY
TRBD1,TRBV29-1,SVAGTGSYTQY
TRBD2,TRBV30,AWSVNGRLYEQY
NA,TRBV30,AWRGYMQGGEKLF
TRBD1,TRBV20-1,SMTGRTEAF
NA,TRBV4-1,ASSQVRRETRSYEQF
NA,TRBV5-5,ASSLEAGAPVVPQH
TRBD2,TRBV19,AVAGERYNEQF
TRBD2,TRBV27,ASKPSGRVNTGELF
NA,TRBV12-3/TRBV12-4,ASSSGARGYT
TRBD1,TRBV5-1,ASSDTGAGGTDTQY
TRBD2,TRBV7-2,ASSWGGFGETQY
TRBD2,TRBV9,ASSVDAGRVMSGRPYLLSYEQY
NA,TRBV7-9,ASSWGEGKAPLH
NA,TRBV7-8,ASSLNSAANEQF
TRBD2,TRBV7-9,ASSFDGRAYEQY
NA,TRBV4-3,ASSQAIGVSGNEQF
TRBD1,TRBV5-6,ASSPVTGVTEAF
TRBD2,TRBV5-6,ASSSRGAGGLDTQY
TRBD1,TRBV18,ASSPPVGQGIYEQY
NA,TRBV6-5,ASIPPGPRGQPQH
NA,TRBV28,ASSSRTGNQPQH
NA,TRBV27,ASSSTGGARYGYT
NA,TRBV7-2,ASSLSRGYQPQH
NA,TRBV2,ARSFESSGTDTQY
TRBD1,TRBV28,ASSPRQGGQPQH
NA,TRBV28,ASSLGLSAGNTIY
NA,TRBV5-6,ASSSLGSIPLET
NA,TRBV24-1,ATSEEGTPGELF
NA,TRBV12-3/TRBV12-4,ASSRTFRDGYT
NA,TRBV6-6,ASSYVAENEQF
NA,TRBV5-1,ASSSQGMDGYT
NA,TRBV30,AWSQQGDEQF
TRBD2,TRBV7-9,ASSLVLAGSSEQY
TRBD1,TRBV2,ASSVDRVNQPQH
NA,TRBV6-5,ASSVDRTNYGYT
TRBD1,TRBV10-3,AISASQGSTDTQY
NA,TRBV5-4,ASSLRLASSTDTQY
TRBD1,TRBV7-2,ASSKQGSGYGYT
TRBD1,TRBV19,ASSAQGANEQY
NA,TRBV5-1,ASSLAGSVGTDTQY
TRBD1,TRBV29-1,SVARQGEGTEAF
TRBD2,TRBV3-1/TRBV3-2,ASSLLADTQY
NA,TRBV21-1,ASSKGTSRRNTEAF